This T cell receptor beta chain was identified during a study of technical replicates of blood from several donors (dated by TCRdb to 2016 to 2017). There are 14 amino acids in the CDR3, from cysteine to phenylalanine inclusive. Solely the CDR3 DNA is kept, with 42 bases framed from the first base. CDR1 and CDR2, looked up from the germline V gene (reference sequence), are MNHEY and SMNVEV. At the junction V is shortened by 0 bases and J by 4 bases; bases outside the gene matches: 2. As concerns this clone: Its cognate antigen has yet to be identified. The record has no base qualities; no much larger clone is one base away.

Library method: the immunoSEQ multiplex PCR assay. TCRdb carries this immuneACCESS record with in-frame sequences only. Its versions omit some clonotypes, under half of them owing to an unresolved V gene in the studies checked, with the rest unexplained. The sample yields approximately 74,000 clones; over 70% were counted once. The ten largest clones add up to 4% to 5% of the sample. This sequence uses TRBV27 and TRBJ1-2; 7 central bases correspond to TRBD1. The sample was PBMCs. The clonotype comes from a human donor in good health. Some clones in this sample may be carry-over from other donors' samples. The bases are TGTGCCAGCAGTTTATCAGGGGACAGCTATGGCTACACCTTC. It translates to CASSLSGDSYGYTF.